This TCR beta chain was observed in a study of CD8+CD57+ T cells in acquired aplastic anemia. Study details: The study obtained an average of 3.2 ug of DNA from sorted CD4+ and CD8+ cells. Findings and caveats of the study: Statistical testing detected no significant gap in CD8+ Simpson's diversity between patients and controls.

At least ten counts were recorded for this clonotype. As yet, its antigen is unknown. The TCR beta profiling, which covered VDJ combination and CDR3 sequence, was carried out using genomic DNA as the template. From the reads, TCRdb called clonotypes with MiXCR, one entry per CDR3 protein. Of fewer than 200,000 distinct CDR3 sequences in the sample, under 50% are singletons; the top ten hold about 2%. Germline assignment: CDR1 SGHTA and CDR2 FQGNSA. The CDR3 contains 13 residues. With 6 bases clipped from V and 5 bases from J, the junction kept 3 bases outside the gene matches. CD8+CD57+ cell expansion had been shown by flow cytometry in patients chosen for sequencing. Everyone among the patients had severe acquired aplastic anemia.

V is TRBV7-2 and J is TRBJ2-2; TRBD2 agrees at 7 bases. The sample consisted of sorted CD4+, CD8+, or CD8+CD57+ T cells (not recorded which) from PBMCs. The receptor comes from a human donor with aplastic anemia. The CDR3: CASRVGGTGELFF. CDR3 DNA: TGTGCCAGCAGGGTCGGGGGGACCGGGGAGCTGTTTTTT.